The 17 T cell receptor beta chains below come from one sample, sequenced in a study of cytomegalovirus exposure and HLA in healthy donors. The primer mix had 60 Vbeta and 13 Jbeta primers. Produced via immunoSEQ multiplex PCR; TCRdb's table is partial and in-frame only. The sample has approximately 200,000 clones, 82% seen once. The sequencing input was PBMCs. The receptor set was obtained from a woman between 50 and 59 years old in good health and CMV-seropositive.

This sequence joins TRBV25-1 and TRBJ1-4; the match to TRBD1 covers 8 bases. Germline V CDR1 and CDR2: MGHDK, SYGVNS. With V trimmed by 4 bases and J by 7 bases, 5 bases remained unmatched. The CDR3 is made up of 14 amino acids. Here the CDR3 DNA reads TGTGCCAGCAGTGGAGACAGGGGCCCTGAAAAACTGTTTTTT. Translated: CASSGDRGPEKLFF. Using reference TRBV25-1 and TRBJ1-4 for the parts outside the CDR3, the full variable domain is EADIYQTPRYLVIGTGKKITLECSQTMGHDKMYWYQQDPGMELHLIHYSYGVNSTEKGDLSSESTVSRIRTEHFPLTLESARPSHTSQYLCASSGDRGPEKLFFGSGTQLSVL.

This clone was observed once. The J gene is TRBJ2-3, the V gene TRBV5-8, with TRBD2 matching 8 bases. The ends lost 4 bases at V and 2 bases at J; junction bases unmatched: 12. Germline values: CDR1 SGHTS, CDR2 YDEGEE. This CDR3 spans 17 amino acids. CDR3 bases: TGTGCCAGCAGCGAATTACGGGGGGGGGCACCCACAGATACGCAGTATTTT. Its protein is CASSELRGGAPTDTQYF. Combining the CDR3 with reference TRBV5-8 and TRBJ2-3 gives the whole variable domain EAGVTQSPTHLIKTRGQQATLRCSPISGHTSVYWYQQALGLGLQFLLWYDEGEERNRGNFPPRFSGRQFPNYSSELNVNALELEDSALYLCASSELRGGAPTDTQYFGPGTRLTVL.

This clone was recorded a few times. The chain is built from TRBV6-6 and TRBJ1-2, with 9 nucleotides matching TRBD1. CDR3 length equals 15 residues. CDR1 and CDR2 (germline): MNHNY, SVGAGI (reference sequence). The J segment lost 6 bases and the V segment lost 0 bases, leaving 5 bases of the junction unmatched. CDR3 coding DNA: TGTGCCAGCAGTTACTCCGGGACAGGGACCAATGGCTACACCTTC. It is translated as CASSYSGTGTNGYTF.

This clone was seen once. The J gene is TRBJ2-7, the V gene TRBV19, with D perhaps matching TRBD1 (6 bases). Per the germline V gene, CDR1 is LNHDA and CDR2 is SQIVND (reference sequence). Deletions cut 4 bases from V and 0 bases from J, with 13 bases between. The CDR3 has 15 amino acids. Written as DNA, the CDR3 is TGTGCCAGTAGTAACCTCGTAGGGGGCTCCTACGAGCAGTACTTC. Amino acids: CASSNLVGGSYEQYF.

The chain joins TRBV10-1 to TRBJ2-7; D gene unclear. Germline V gene data show CDR1 as WNHNN and CDR2 as SYGVQD (reference sequence). V was shortened by 3 bases and J by 7 bases, with 13 bases between the two germline ends. The length of the CDR3 is 13 residues. As DNA, the CDR3 is TGCGCCAGCAGTGAACGAGTACCCGGGGAGCAGTACTTC. Residues: CASSERVPGEQYF.

This clone was observed once. Relative to the germline gene, one junction end is altered; a read error may explain this. The chain has TRBV11-2 and TRBJ2-6; tentative D call: TRBD1 (5 bases). Per the germline V gene, CDR1 is SGHAT and CDR2 is FQNNGV. This CDR3 contains 17 residues. The CDR3 reads CASSLRTSSSGANGLTF. DNA of the CDR3: TGTGCCAGCAGCTTAAGGACGTCGAGCTCTGGGGCCAACGGCCTGACTTTC. The entire variable domain, with the rest obtained from reference TRBV11-2 and TRBJ2-6, is as follows: EAGVAQSPRYKIIEKRQSVAFWCNPISGHATLYWYQQILGQGPKLLIQFQNNGVVDDSQLPKDRFSAERLKGVDSTLKIQPAKLEDSAVYLCASSLRTSSSGANGLTFGAGSRLTVL.

The V and J genes are TRBV5-6 and TRBJ2-7; tentatively, D is TRBD2 (6 bases). V was pared by 3 bases and J by 7 bases, with 23 bases between. Germline-derived CDR1 and CDR2 are SGHDT and YYEEEE. This CDR3 is 16 amino acids long. This chain's CDR3 is CASSSRLGGVAKEQYF. In nucleotides, the CDR3 is TGTGCCAGCAGCTCTCGGCTCGGAGGGGTGGCGAAAGAGCAGTACTTC.

The CDR3: CASSSGTLSLGIQYF. For the CDR3, the DNA is TGTGCCAGCTCCTCCGGGACATTAAGCTTGGGCATTCAGTACTTC. V is TRBV18 and J is TRBJ2-4, with a tentative D call TRBD1 (6 bases). The V end was cut by 6 bases, the J end by 9 bases, with 21 bases between. From germline, CDR1 is KGHSH and CDR2 LQKENI. This CDR3 spans 15 amino acids.

This chain connects TRBV7-6 to TRBJ2-7; 8 nucleotides align to TRBD1. The CDR3 spans 16 residues. V was clipped by 1 base and J by 1 base; unmatched bases: 6. The germline gives CDR1 SGHVS, CDR2 FNYEAQ. CDR3 nucleotides: TGTGCCAGCAGCTTAGGGACAGGGACTTTTTCCTACGAGCAGTACTTC. Its translation: CASSLGTGTFSYEQYF.

This clone showed up just a few times. V and J are TRBV7-2 and TRBJ1-5; tentative D call: TRBD1 (5 bases). CDR3 length equals 15 residues. Germline assignment: CDR1 SGHTA and CDR2 FQGNSA. V dropped 4 bases and J dropped 1 base, with 11 bases sitting between them. The CDR3 loop reads CASSSGGGSNQPQHF. The CDR3, as DNA: TGTGCCAGCAGCTCGGGCGGGGGGAGCAATCAGCCCCAGCATTTT.

This chain uses TRBV7-9 with TRBJ1-1; TRBD1 matches at 10 bases. This CDR3 region has 17 residues. The germline CDR1 and CDR2 sequences are SEHNR and FQNEAQ (reference sequence). V was pared by 6 bases and J by 0 bases, with 10 bases of the junction left unmatched. Here the CDR3 DNA reads TGTGCCAGCAGGGCCTCCGGGACAGGGGACTTGAACACTGAAGCTTTCTTT. Its translation: CASRASGTGDLNTEAFF.

The genes are TRBV7-9 and TRBJ1-1; the match to TRBD1 covers 7 bases. The J segment lost 0 bases and the V segment lost 5 bases, leaving 12 bases of the junction unmatched. The CDR3 consists of 17 residues. Germline CDR1 SEHNR, CDR2 FQNEAQ (reference sequence). In DNA form, the CDR3 reads TGTGCCAGCAGCCACCGACCGGGACAGCACATGAACACTGAAGCTTTCTTT. It codes for CASSHRPGQHMNTEAFF.

The chain couples TRBV9 to TRBJ2-1; maybe TRBD1 (6 bases). Germline V lookup: CDR1 SGDLS, CDR2 YYNGEE. Trimming took 5 bases from V and 0 from J, leaving 12 bases between them. The CDR3 is 15 residues long. CDR3 in amino acids: CASSPTGSSYNEQFF. CDR3 DNA: TGTGCCAGCAGTCCAACAGGGAGCTCCTACAATGAGCAGTTCTTC. Variable domain in full (rest from reference TRBV9 and TRBJ2-1): DSGVTQTPKHLITATGQRVTLRCSPRSGDLSVYWYQQSLDQGLQFLIQYYNGEERAKGNILERFSAQQFPDLHSELNLSSLELGDSALYFCASSPTGSSYNEQFFGPGTRLTVL.

The chain joins TRBV29-1 to TRBJ2-5, with D unresolved. With the DNA end fitting TRBJ2-7 better, the J assignment may be wrong. The germline CDR1 and CDR2 sequences are SQVTM and ANQGSEA. The CDR3 consists of 12 residues. Written as DNA, the CDR3 is TGCAGCGTTGAAGCGCCATCCCACGAGCAGTACTTC. Protein: CSVEAPSHEQYF.

This sequence joins TRBV18 and TRBJ1-1; TRBD1 matches 9 bases. Germline assignment: CDR1 KGHSH and CDR2 LQKENI. The V gene end was trimmed by 4 bases and the J gene end by 0 bases; junction bases not matched to a gene: 3. This CDR3 spans 15 amino acids. CDR3 coding DNA: TGTGCCAGCTCACACTGGACAGGGGTGAACACTGAAGCTTTCTTT. This translates into CASSHWTGVNTEAFF.

The gene calls are TRBV7-2 and TRBJ2-7; perhaps TRBD1 as D (5 bases). Germline V gene data show CDR1 as SGHTA and CDR2 as FQGNSA. V was clipped by 5 bases and J by 3 bases, with 14 bases between them. The CDR3 loop spans 14 amino acids. Here the CDR3 reads CASSTAGKDYEQYF. The CDR3 nucleotides read TGTGCCAGCAGCACAGCAGGGAAGGACTACGAGCAGTACTTC.

The gene calls are TRBV30 and TRBJ1-1, with a tentative D call TRBD1 (6 bases). The V end lost 0 bases, the J end lost 5 bases, and 19 bases lay between the germline ends. This CDR3 spans 16 amino acids. The germline gives CDR1 GTSNPN, CDR2 SVGIG (reference sequence). The CDR3 sequence is CAWSVDAQTGNTEAFF. CDR3 sequence (DNA): TGTGCCTGGAGTGTAGACGCCCAAACAGGGAATACTGAAGCTTTCTTT.